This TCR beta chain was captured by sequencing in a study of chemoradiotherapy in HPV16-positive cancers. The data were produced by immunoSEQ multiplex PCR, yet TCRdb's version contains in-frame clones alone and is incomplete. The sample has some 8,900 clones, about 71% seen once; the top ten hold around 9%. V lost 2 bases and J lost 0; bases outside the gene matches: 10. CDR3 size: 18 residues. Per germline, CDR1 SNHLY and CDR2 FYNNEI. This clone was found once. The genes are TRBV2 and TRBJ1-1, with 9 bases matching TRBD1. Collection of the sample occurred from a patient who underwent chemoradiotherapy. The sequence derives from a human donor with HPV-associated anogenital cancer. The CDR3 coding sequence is TGTGCCAGCAGTGAAACACGCACCGGGACAGGGATGAACACTGAAGCTTTCTTT. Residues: CASSETRTGTGMNTEAFF. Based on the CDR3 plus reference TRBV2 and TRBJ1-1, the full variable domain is EPEVTQTPSHQVTQMGQEVILRCVPISNHLYFYWYRQILGQKVEFLVSFYNNEISEKSEIFDDQFSVERPDGSNFTLKIRSTKLEDSAMYFCASSETRTGTGMNTEAFFGQGTRLTVV.